These 22 T cell receptor beta chains originate from one sample sequenced in a study of vaccination and CD4 T cells after COVID-19. The treatment here: approximately nine-day PBMC culture with coronavirus spike peptide pools or control peptides (ViraFEST assay). Once obtained from cultured CD4+ T cells, the DNA was sequenced using the Oncomine TCR Beta short-read assay. TCRdb reanalysed the PCR reads using MiXCR and keeps one entry per CDR3 protein. The data hold around 19,000 distinct CDR3 sequences, with less than 50% observed a single time. Antigen specificity for these receptors is unknown. Source material: CD4+ T cells from blood, cultured in vitro. The source is a human donor who had recovered from COVID-19.

This clonotype was recorded a few times. The chain has TRBV28 and TRBJ1-5; D might be TRBD1 (5 bases). CDR1 and CDR2 (germline): MDHEN, SYDVKM. V lost 6 bases to trimming and J lost 4 bases, with 19 bases between them. CDR3 length: 16 amino acids. CDR3 coding DNA: TGTGCCAGCAGCCACACAACGGGCAGGGAGAATCAGCCCCAGCATTTT. It translates to CASSHTTGRENQPQHF.

The genes are TRBV20-1 and TRBJ2-7; D possibly matches TRBD1 or TRBD2 (5 bases each). This CDR3 contains 12 residues. The germline CDR1 and CDR2 sequences are DFQATT and SNEGSKA (reference sequence). Trimming took 3 bases from V and 3 from J, leaving 9 bases between them. This CDR3 reads CSASGDGYEQYF. CDR3 in DNA: TGCAGTGCTAGCGGGGACGGCTACGAGCAGTACTTC.

This sequence joins TRBV12-3 or TRBV12-4 and TRBJ1-1; D is unclear. The CDR3 has 13 residues. V was pared by 3 bases and J by 2 bases, with 7 bases between. DNA of the CDR3: TGTGCCAGCAGTTTCGGGAGAAACACTGAAGCTTTCTTT. This sequence encodes CASSFGRNTEAFF.

This sequence joins TRBV20-1 and TRBJ2-2; 13 nucleotides line up with TRBD2. V trimming: 6 bases; J trimming: 7 bases; junction bases outside the gene matches: 11. This CDR3 spans 16 amino acids. Germline V gene data show CDR1 as DFQATT and CDR2 as SNEGSKA (reference sequence). The CDR3, as DNA: TGCAGTGCCCCTGGGACTAGCGGGAAGGCAATCGGGGAGCTGTTTTTT. This encodes CSAPGTSGKAIGELFF.

This clonotype has more than one count but fewer than ten. This chain uses TRBV27 with TRBJ2-2, with D perhaps TRBD2 (5 bases). Deletions cut 4 bases from V and 6 bases from J, with 18 bases between. Germline CDR1 and CDR2: MNHEY and SMNVEV (reference sequence). The CDR3 totals 16 residues. The CDR3 region is CASSSQRLKRPGELFF. The CDR3 DNA reads TGTGCCAGCAGTTCCCAGCGGCTCAAAAGGCCCGGGGAGCTGTTTTTT.

The DNA for the CDR3 is TGTGCCAGCAGCTTAACGGCGGCGGGAGGGTCGGACAATGAGCAGTTCTTC. This sequence encodes CASSLTAAGGSDNEQFF. The chain employs TRBV7-3 and TRBJ2-1; 9 positions agree with TRBD2. This CDR3 contains 17 residues. Germline trimming cut 0 bases from V and 5 bases from J; bases unmatched to any gene: 8. The V gene's germline CDR1 is SGHTA and CDR2 FQGTGA.

This chain joins TRBV7-2 and TRBJ2-2; D is ambiguous. With 1 base removed from V and 4 bases from J, the gap between germline ends came to 10 bases. The CDR3 spans 15 residues. Germline V gene sequence: CDR1 SGHTA, CDR2 FQGNSA. The CDR3 DNA sequence: TGTGCCAGCAGCTTAGGGATAGCTGCCACCGGGGAGCTGTTTTTT. This translates into CASSLGIAATGELFF.

V and J are TRBV7-8 and TRBJ2-7; D remains unclear. CDR3 length equals 17 residues. Looked up from germline, CDR1 is SGHVS and CDR2 is FQNEAQ. Trimming removed 10 bases at V and 6 bases at J, with 31 bases between. The CDR3 protein is CATAPPLRQAVAREQYF. CDR3 bases: TGTGCCACCGCCCCCCCCCTACGGCAGGCTGTCGCCCGCGAGCAGTACTTC.

V gene TRBV28 combines with J gene TRBJ2-5; 7 bases align to TRBD1. The CDR3 is 17 amino acids. The germline gives CDR1 MDHEN, CDR2 SYDVKM. The junction had 19 bases not matched to a gene; V was cut back by 5 bases and J by 7 bases. DNA of the CDR3: TGTGCCAGCAGTCGCCAGGGACAGCGCGACTTGAGGGGGACCCAGTACTTC. Its translation is CASSRQGQRDLRGTQYF.

V and J are TRBV4-1 and TRBJ2-5, with D perhaps TRBD1 or TRBD2 (5 bases each). Germline loops: CDR1 MGHRA, CDR2 YSYEKL. The CDR3 length is 15 residues. V was cut by 0 bases and J by 0 bases, with 8 bases left in between. CDR3 protein: CASSQEGTNQETQYF. The CDR3 DNA is TGCGCCAGCAGCCAAGAAGGGACCAACCAAGAGACCCAGTACTTC.

The rearrangement joins TRBV5-6 to TRBJ1-5, with D maybe TRBD1 (6 bases). Germline V lookup: CDR1 SGHDT, CDR2 YYEEEE. The CDR3 is 16 residues long. Deletions cut 1 base from V and 2 bases from J, with 13 bases between. The CDR3 DNA is TGTGCCAGCAGCTTGACCACGACAGGAGGCAATCAGCCCCAGCATTTT. Its translation: CASSLTTTGGNQPQHF.

This clonotype was recorded a few times. This chain connects TRBV20-1 to TRBJ2-1; TRBD2 aligns across 7 bases. The germline V gene has CDR1 DFQATT and CDR2 SNEGSKA (reference sequence). The CDR3 spans 14 residues. V shed 3 bases and J 8 bases; nucleotides not matched to a gene: 10. CDR3: CSASGEGVRDEQFF. The CDR3 nucleotides are TGCAGTGCTAGTGGGGAGGGAGTACGCGATGAGCAGTTCTTC.

This clonotype was detected only once. The gene calls are TRBV20-1 and TRBJ2-1; 10 bases line up with TRBD1. The CDR3 runs to 14 residues. Germline V gene lookup returns CDR1 DFQATT and CDR2 SNEGSKA (reference sequence). V trimming: 6 bases; J trimming: 2 bases; junction bases outside the gene matches: 4. The CDR3 here is CSAMTGGAYNEQFF. The CDR3 nucleotides are TGCAGTGCGATGACAGGGGGCGCCTACAATGAGCAGTTCTTC.

This clonotype is medium-sized (0.01 to 0.1%) within its sample. This chain joins TRBV10-1 and TRBJ2-2; D is unresolved. The CDR3 extends over 13 amino acids. Per germline, CDR1 WNHNN and CDR2 SYGVQD (reference sequence). Between the trimmed V and J ends, which lost 0 bases and 5 bases, there was a span of 4 bases. The CDR3 sequence: CASSESGTGELFF. CDR3 sequence (DNA): TGCGCCAGCAGTGAGTCTGGGACCGGGGAGCTGTTTTTT.

The genes are TRBV19 and TRBJ1-2; TRBD1 matches 8 bases. J lost 8 bases, V lost 10 bases, and 12 bases had no gene match. The CDR3 has 13 residues. Germline lookup yields CDR1 LNHDA and CDR2 SQIVND (reference sequence). The CDR3 bases are TGTGCCACTAAAGACAGGGGATCGGGCGGCTACACCTTC. This codes for CATKDRGSGGYTF.

This chain joins TRBV2 and TRBJ2-1; the match to TRBD2 covers 11 bases. CDR1 and CDR2 from the germline V gene are SNHLY and FYNNEI. Germline trimming cut 3 bases from V and 7 bases from J; bases unmatched to any gene: 8. The CDR3 length is 16 residues. The CDR3 region has the DNA TGTGCCAGCAGTGACCTACTAGCGGGAGTGGGTAATGAGCAGTTCTTC. Translation gives CASSDLLAGVGNEQFF.

This chain's CDR3 is CASSPTGTYGYTF. DNA of the CDR3: TGTGCCAGCAGTCCGACTGGGACATATGGCTACACCTTC. The chain links TRBV12-3 or TRBV12-4 to TRBJ1-2, with D possibly matching TRBD1 (6 bases). V was pared by 5 bases and J by 5 bases, with 12 bases between. The CDR3 runs 13 residues.

The table lists this clonotype with a few counts. The CDR3 DNA sequence: TGTGCCAGCAGCTTAGTGGCGGGATCCTCCTACGAGCAGTACTTC. Residues: CASSLVAGSSYEQYF. The chain carries TRBV11-2 and TRBJ2-7, with a tentative D call TRBD2 (6 bases). Germline lookup yields CDR1 SGHAT and CDR2 FQNNGV. Between the trimmed V and J ends, which lost 1 base and 0 bases, there was a span of 10 bases. The CDR3 sequence is 15 residues long.

This chain joins TRBV10-3 and TRBJ2-3, with a tentative D call TRBD1 (5 bases). This CDR3 has 15 amino acids. CDR1 is ENHRY and CDR2 is SYGVKD in the germline V gene. V was pared by 6 bases and J by 0 bases, with 13 bases between. The CDR3 DNA reads as TGTGCCATCAGCGCCCCAGGGATGAGCACAGATACGCAGTATTTT. Residues: CAISAPGMSTDTQYF.

The rearrangement joins TRBV6-2 or TRBV6-3 to TRBJ2-1; D not certain. In germline, CDR1 is MNHEY, CDR2 SVGEGT. This CDR3 is 14 amino acids long. V gave up 5 bases and J gave up 0 bases, with 8 bases separating them. The CDR3 coding sequence is TGTGCCAGCAGTAAACCTAGCTCCTACAATGAGCAGTTCTTC. This sequence encodes CASSKPSSYNEQFF.

This rearrangement joins TRBV6-1 to TRBJ1-4; D unclear. The germline CDR1 and CDR2 sequences are MNHNS and SASEGT. V lost 5 bases and J lost 5, with 6 bases in between. The CDR3 extends over 12 amino acids. Here the CDR3 DNA reads TGTGCCAGCAGTCGACTCAATGAAAAACTGTTTTTT. This sequence encodes CASSRLNEKLFF.

Points on this clonotype: It is unclear where the CDR3 begins or ends on the DNA, so no DNA is shown, and the CDR3 is as TCRdb lists it. The CDR3 sequence is CASSSSGIAGQPQHF. The genes are TRBV2 and TRBJ1-5; TRBD1 is the table's D call and was not checked against the DNA. The CDR3 spans 15 amino acids, including both terminal residues. Germline V gene data show CDR1 as SNHLY and CDR2 as FYNNEI.